This is a list of T cell receptor beta chains from one sample in a study of CD8 T cells in Susac syndrome. TCRdb reprocessed the immunoSEQ multiplex PCR reads with MiXCR, giving one entry per CDR3 protein. The sample comprises roughly 150,000 distinct CDR3 sequences, about 95% of which are singletons, and roughly 0.15% rests with the top ten. What was sequenced was CD4+ T cells from PBMCs. The receptors derive from a human donor with Susac syndrome. CDR3s include the opening cysteine and the closing phenylalanine or tryptophan. The order of the fields is V gene, CDR3 protein.

TRBV6-6,CASKEGPPDTQYF
TRBV20-1,CSAKPLAEETQYF
TRBV29-1,CSVASTGNTEAFF
TRBV9,CASSMGGFGYTF
TRBV25-1,CASSEGAGGTNTGELFF
TRBV20-1,CSARGQGSGNEQFF
TRBV12-3/TRBV12-4,CASSWLGTSDETQYF
TRBV25-1,CASSDLDGGGNIQYF
TRBV18,CASSPSTGNTEAFF
TRBV20-1,CSAKDRGREKLFF
TRBV20-1,CSARIRPSGNTIYF
TRBV2,CASSDHSYEQYF
TRBV11-2,CASSLGFAEAFF
TRBV6-2/TRBV6-3,CASKRLAGYEQYF